One and the same sample provided the 26 T cell receptor beta chains below, sequenced in a study of blood T cells in healthy people across ages. Alongside a J-beta primer mix, a sample-barcoded 5' primer served in a second PCR lasting 7 to 11 cycles. TCRdb re-analysed the 5' RACE reads in MiXCR, keeping a single row per CDR3 protein. The sample shows roughly 930,000 distinct CDR3 sequences, approximately 49% of them seen only once. Material for sequencing was blood. All receptors derive from a man aged 25 to 40 in good health.

For this clonotype: Its ends do not fully match the called genes, so a read error is possible. V usage is TRBV5-6 and J usage is TRBJ2-7, with D possibly being TRBD1 (6 bases). The CDR3 extends over 14 amino acids. The V gene's germline CDR1 is SGHDT and CDR2 YYEEEE. The CDR3 DNA sequence: TGTGCCTGCAGGTCCGGGACATACTCCTACGAGCAGTACTTT. Its protein product is CACRSGTYSYEQYF.

The V gene is TRBV9, the J gene TRBJ2-3, with D uncertain. CDR1 and CDR2 (germline): SGDLS, YYNGEE. This CDR3 spans 12 amino acids. The ends were cut back, 0 bases at V and 6 bases at J, with 5 bases in the middle. The CDR3 sequence is CASSVGSDTQYF. CDR3 nucleotide sequence: TGTGCCAGCAGCGTAGGGTCCGATACGCAGTATTTT. The entire variable domain, with the rest obtained from reference TRBV9 and TRBJ2-3, is as follows: DSGVTQTPKHLITATGQRVTLRCSPRSGDLSVYWYQQSLDQGLQFLIQYYNGEERAKGNILERFSAQQFPDLHSELNLSSLELGDSALYFCASSVGSDTQYFGPGTRLTVL.

J is TRBJ1-1 and V is TRBV30; perhaps TRBD1 as D (5 bases). Trimming left V 5 bases short and J 5 bases short, with 15 bases between. Germline CDR1 GTSNPN, CDR2 SVGIG (reference sequence). The CDR3 totals 13 residues. CDR3 sequence: CAWGDTGGTEAFF. The CDR3 DNA is TGTGCCTGGGGGGATACAGGTGGAACTGAAGCTTTCTTT.

This clonotype was found a few times. The chain joins TRBV12-3 or TRBV12-4 to TRBJ2-1, with a weak D call TRBD1 (6 bases). The CDR3 is 15 amino acids. V was trimmed by 7 bases and J by 3 bases, leaving 16 bases between them. CDR3 nucleotides: TGTGCCAGCACCAGGGCAGGGGAAGGCTACAATGAGCAGTTCTTC. Translating gives CASTRAGEGYNEQFF.

The V gene is TRBV15, the J gene TRBJ2-3; tentatively, D is TRBD1 (6 bases). Germline values: CDR1 LNHNV, CDR2 YYDKDF (reference sequence). The CDR3 spans 13 residues. V lost 6 bases to trimming and J lost 7 bases, with 14 bases between them. CDR3 in DNA: TGTGCCACCAGAGATCCGGGACACAATACGCAGTATTTT. It yields the protein CATRDPGHNTQYF.

This chain uses TRBV4-1 with TRBJ1-2; D not resolved. Trimming cost V 0 bases and J 6 bases, with 20 bases left between them. From germline, CDR1 is MGHRA and CDR2 YSYEKL. The CDR3 is 17 residues long. CDR3 region: CASSQESSASGYHGYTF. In DNA form, the CDR3 reads TGCGCCAGCAGCCAAGAATCTTCCGCGTCAGGTTATCATGGCTACACCTTC.

The V call is TRBV27, the J call TRBJ2-7; TRBD1 agrees at 7 bases. This CDR3 comprises 15 residues. Looked up from germline, CDR1 is MNHEY and CDR2 is SMNVEV (reference sequence). Trimming cost V 7 bases and J 7 bases; bases outside gene matches: 16. The CDR3 protein is CASKMDRKSYNEQYF. The CDR3 DNA follows: TGTGCCAGCAAAATGGACAGGAAATCCTACAATGAGCAGTACTTC.

The chain couples TRBV20-1 to TRBJ2-7, with D uncertain. V dropped 3 bases and J dropped 1 base, with 10 bases sitting between them. The length of the CDR3 is 13 residues. Germline V gives CDR1 DFQATT, CDR2 SNEGSKA (reference sequence). The CDR3 sequence: CSARDWESYEQYF. Written as DNA, the CDR3 is TGCAGTGCTAGGGATTGGGAATCCTACGAGCAGTACTTC.

The V call is TRBV4-1, the J call TRBJ2-5; 7 bases fit TRBD2. The J call is doubtful: the DNA matches TRBJ2-7 better. The CDR3 is made up of 17 amino acids. Germline values: CDR1 MGHRA, CDR2 YSYEKL. CDR3 loop: CASSQAMLAGTPYEQYF. CDR3 bases: TGCGCCAGCAGCCAGGCGATGTTAGCGGGCACGCCCTACGAGCAGTACTTC.

The rearrangement joins TRBV12-3 or TRBV12-4 to TRBJ2-1, with a tentative D call TRBD2 (6 bases). Deletions cut 0 bases from V and 5 bases from J, with 11 bases between. This CDR3 contains 15 residues. As DNA, the CDR3 is TGTGCCAGCAGTTTAGCGGCTTGCGGGAACAATGAGCAGTTCTTC. This encodes CASSLAACGNNEQFF.

Only a few counts were recorded for this clonotype. V gene TRBV7-9 combines with J gene TRBJ2-2, with D possibly TRBD1 on 5 matching bases. CDR1 and CDR2 from the germline V gene are SEHNR and FQNEAQ (reference sequence). V lost 9 bases to trimming and J lost 1 base, with 9 bases between them. CDR3 length: 13 residues. The CDR3 spells CASSTGNTGELFF. CDR3 nucleotides: TGTGCCAGTTCCACAGGGAACACCGGGGAGCTGTTTTTT. The full variable domain, rest sourced from reference TRBV7-9 and TRBJ2-2, is DTGVSQNPRHKITKRGQNVTFRCDPISEHNRLYWYRQTLGQGPEFLTYFQNEAQLEKSRLLSDRFSAERPKGSFSTLEIQRTEQGDSAMYLCASSTGNTGELFFGEGSRLTVL.

This clonotype showed up just a few times. The chain has TRBV6-2 or TRBV6-3 and TRBJ2-1; D is possibly TRBD1 (5 bases). Trimming stripped 2 bases from V and 8 bases from J, with 19 bases between. From germline, CDR1 is MNHEY and CDR2 SVGEGT. This CDR3 spans 16 amino acids. The CDR3 is CASSYPDRYGYDEQFF. The CDR3 DNA is TGTGCCAGCAGTTACCCAGACAGATACGGTTACGATGAGCAGTTCTTC.

This sequence joins TRBV5-1 and TRBJ2-3, with a possible D match to TRBD2 (6 bases). Per the germline V gene, CDR1 is SGHRS and CDR2 is YFSETQ. This CDR3 spans 11 amino acids. Trimming stripped 0 bases from V and 14 bases from J, with 10 bases between. The CDR3 DNA follows: TGCGCCAGCAGCTTGGAAAAGGAGGGGTATTTT. It codes for CASSLEKEGYF.

This rearrangement joins TRBV12-5 to TRBJ2-7, with 8 bases identical to TRBD2. Per germline, CDR1 LGHNT and CDR2 FRNRAP. Unmatched junction bases numbered 2, after V lost 2 bases and J lost 2 bases. The CDR3 extends over 14 amino acids. CDR3: CASGLKRGTYEQYF. For the CDR3, the DNA is TGTGCTAGTGGTTTGAAGCGGGGGACCTACGAGCAGTACTTC.

With respect to this clonotype: A single base separates this from a much larger clone, so it may be a read error. This rearrangement joins TRBV20-1 to TRBJ2-1; 8 bases match TRBD1. The CDR3 length is 15 residues. J was trimmed by 3 bases and V by 3 bases; bases with no gene match: 7. Germline V CDR1 and CDR2: DFQATT, SNEGSKA (reference sequence). The chain's CDR3 is CSARYPDRVYNEQFF. CDR3 bases: TGCAGTGCTAGGTACCCGGACAGGGTCTACAATGAGCAGTTCTTC.

Many counts were recorded for this clonotype. The chain couples TRBV11-3 to TRBJ1-6; D perhaps matches TRBD1 (5 bases). The V gene's germline CDR1 is SGHNT and CDR2 YENEEA. The CDR3 has 15 residues. Trimming took off 6 bases at V and 6 bases at J, with 15 bases between the two ends. The CDR3 region has the DNA TGTGCCAGCAGTCCCGCGACAGTATTTAATTCACCCCTCCACTTT. Its translation is CASSPATVFNSPLHF.

The chain has TRBV9 and TRBJ2-4; 9 bases are shared with TRBD1. Looked up from germline, CDR1 is SGDLS and CDR2 is YYNGEE. Trimming at V came to 3 bases and at J to 13 bases, leaving 8 bases not matched to a gene. This CDR3 is built from 13 residues. CDR3 region: CASSGTGEYGQYF. CDR3 sequence (DNA): TGTGCCAGCAGCGGGACAGGGGAATACGGGCAGTACTTC.

The chain is built from TRBV6-5 and TRBJ2-3; 9 bases align to TRBD1. Germline trimming cut 5 bases from V and 7 bases from J; bases unmatched to any gene: 4. The length of the CDR3 is 13 residues. Germline values: CDR1 MNHEY, CDR2 SVGAGI. CDR3 coding DNA: TGTGCCAGCAGTGTGGACAGGGGTAATACGCAGTATTTT. Translated: CASSVDRGNTQYF.

This clonotype was seen more than once but under ten times. The J gene is TRBJ1-2, the V gene TRBV7-2, with D unresolved. The germline V gene has CDR1 SGHTA and CDR2 FQGNSA. The length of the CDR3 is 14 residues. The V end lost 3 bases, the J end lost 10 bases, and 18 bases lay between the germline ends. In DNA, the CDR3 is TGTGCCAGCAGCTTCGCCTCTGTGGTCTGTCCCTACACCTTC. Amino acids: CASSFASVVCPYTF. The variable domain in full, with the rest retrieved from reference TRBV7-2 and TRBJ1-2, is GAGVSQSPSNKVTEKGKDVELRCDPISGHTALYWYRQSLGQGLEFLIYFQGNSAPDKSGLPSDRFSAERTGGSVSTLTIQRTQQEDSAVYLCASSFASVVCPYTFGSGTRLTVV.

The chain has TRBV27 and TRBJ1-2; 8 bases are a match to TRBD1. With V trimmed by 4 bases and J by 4 bases, 8 bases remained unmatched. This CDR3 has 15 amino acids. Per germline, CDR1 MNHEY and CDR2 SMNVEV (reference sequence). The CDR3 is CASSSRTGNFYGYTF. CDR3 DNA: TGTGCCAGCAGTTCCCGGACAGGGAACTTCTATGGCTACACCTTC.

In its sample, this clonotype was seen many times. The DNA of the CDR3 is TGTGCCAGCAGCGCCGCGGGTGGTGAGCAGTTCTTC. This gives the protein CASSAAGGEQFF. The rearrangement uses TRBV7-3 and TRBJ2-1, with a tentative D call TRBD2 (5 bases). This CDR3 spans 12 amino acids. Per germline, CDR1 SGHTA and CDR2 FQGTGA. Trimming removed 5 bases at V and 9 bases at J, with 11 bases between.

The V call is TRBV9, the J call TRBJ1-2; unclear D gene. The CDR3 length is 14 residues. The germline V gene has CDR1 SGDLS and CDR2 YYNGEE. V was cut by 0 bases and J by 4 bases, with 10 bases left in between. In DNA form, the CDR3 reads TGTGCCAGCAGCGTAGAGGCAGGTTCCTATGGCTACACCTTC. It translates to CASSVEAGSYGYTF.

This rearrangement joins TRBV28 to TRBJ2-7; perhaps TRBD1 as D (7 bases). V was pared by 7 bases and J by 1 base, with 11 bases between. CDR1 is MDHEN and CDR2 is SYDVKM in the germline V gene. This CDR3 spans 13 amino acids. The CDR3 bases are TGTGCCAGCAAGCCAGGGGGGTCCTACGAGCAGTACTTC. It codes for CASKPGGSYEQYF.

This clonotype was picked up one time. V is TRBV28 and J is TRBJ2-7; 11 nucleotides align to TRBD2. CDR1 is MDHEN and CDR2 is SYDVKM in the germline V gene. The CDR3 has 12 residues. DNA for the CDR3: TGTGGAACTAGCGGGGGATCGTACGAGCAGTACTTC. Translated: CGTSGGSYEQYF.

V usage is TRBV20-1 and J usage is TRBJ2-7, with D tentatively TRBD1 or TRBD2 (5 bases each). CDR3 length: 13 amino acids. V dropped 6 bases and J dropped 2 bases, with 14 bases sitting between them. Per germline, CDR1 DFQATT and CDR2 SNEGSKA (reference sequence). The CDR3 region has the DNA TGCAGTGCAGCTAGGGACGGACCCTACGAGCAGTACTTC. It translates to CSAARDGPYEQYF.

This clonotype was detected only a few times. The chain uses TRBV29-1 and TRBJ2-3; perhaps TRBD2 as D (6 bases). The CDR3 spans 15 residues. Trimming stripped 8 bases from V and 0 bases from J, with 18 bases between. Germline CDR1 reads SQVTM; CDR2 reads ANQGSEA. DNA for the CDR3: TGCAGCCTAATTCCGGCGGGGTCTAGCACAGATACGCAGTATTTT. It yields the protein CSLIPAGSSTDTQYF.